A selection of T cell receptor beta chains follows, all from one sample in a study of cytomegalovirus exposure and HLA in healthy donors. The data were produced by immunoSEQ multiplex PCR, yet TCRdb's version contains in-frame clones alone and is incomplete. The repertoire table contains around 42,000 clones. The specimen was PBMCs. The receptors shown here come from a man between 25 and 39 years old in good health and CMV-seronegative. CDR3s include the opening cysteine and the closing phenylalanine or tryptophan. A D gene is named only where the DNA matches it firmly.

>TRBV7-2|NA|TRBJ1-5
CASSQRSGQPQHF
TGTGCCAGCAGCCAACGTTCAGGTCAGCCCCAGCATTTT
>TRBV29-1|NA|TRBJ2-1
CSARTGSNEQFF
TGCAGCGCCCGAACCGGGAGCAATGAGCAGTTCTTC
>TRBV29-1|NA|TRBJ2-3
CSVGASSTDTQYF
TGCAGCGTTGGAGCTTCTAGCACAGATACGCAGTATTTT
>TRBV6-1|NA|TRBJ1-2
CASNSLTATSYGYTF
TGTGCCAGCAATTCGCTGACAGCCACCTCCTATGGCTACACCTTC
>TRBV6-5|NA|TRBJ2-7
CASSYPTLQGYEQYF
TGTGCCAGCAGTTACCCCACTCTTCAGGGCTACGAGCAGTACTTC
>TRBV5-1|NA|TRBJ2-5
CASSLAEETQYF
TGCGCCAGCAGCTTGGCAGAAGAGACCCAGTACTTC
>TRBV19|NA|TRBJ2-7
CASSINYEQYF
TGTGCCAGTAGTATTAACTACGAGCAGTACTTC
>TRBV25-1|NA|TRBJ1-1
CASSEWTGMNTEAFF
TGTGCCAGCAGTGAATGGACGGGAATGAACACTGAAGCTTTCTTT
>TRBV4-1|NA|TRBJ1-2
CASSPGLNYGYTF
TGCGCCAGCAGCCCGGGACTGAATTATGGCTACACCTTC
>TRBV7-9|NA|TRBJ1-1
CASSGTQMNTEAFF
TGTGCCAGCAGCGGGACACAGATGAACACTGAAGCTTTCTTT
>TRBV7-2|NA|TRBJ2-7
CASSLGIRGYEQYF
TGTGCCAGCAGCTTAGGGATTAGAGGCTACGAGCAGTACTTC
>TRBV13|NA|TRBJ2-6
CASSFDSPGANVLTF
TGTGCCAGCAGCTTCGACAGTCCGGGGGCCAACGTCCTGACTTTC
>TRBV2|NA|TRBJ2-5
CASSERRDQETQYF
TGTGCCAGCAGTGAGAGGCGGGATCAAGAGACCCAGTACTTC
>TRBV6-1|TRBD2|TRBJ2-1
CASSDSSGTYNEQFF
TGTGCCAGCAGTGACTCTAGCGGGACGTACAATGAGCAGTTCTTC
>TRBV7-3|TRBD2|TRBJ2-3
CASSRREEDTQYF
TGTGCCAGCAGCAGGCGGGAGGAAGATACGCAGTATTTT
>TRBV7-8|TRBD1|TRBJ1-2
CASRPGQGNYGYTF
TGTGCCAGCAGGCCGGGACAGGGGAACTATGGCTACACCTTC
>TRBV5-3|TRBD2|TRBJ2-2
CARSWLAGVCTGELFF
TGTGCCAGAAGCTGGTTAGCGGGAGTTTGCACCGGGGAGCTGTTTTTT
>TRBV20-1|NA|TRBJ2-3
CSAVRDTQYF
TGCAGTGCTGTCCGAGATACGCAGTATTTT
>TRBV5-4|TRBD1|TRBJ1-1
CASNTGGGGTEAFF
TGTGCCAGCAACACAGGGGGAGGGGGCACTGAAGCTTTCTTT
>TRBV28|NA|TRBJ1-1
CASSPPGVLNTEAFF
TGTGCCAGCAGTCCCCCCGGGGTCTTAAACACTGAAGCTTTCTTT
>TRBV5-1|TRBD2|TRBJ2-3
CASRRTSGFTDTQYF
TGCGCCAGCAGACGGACTAGCGGATTCACAGATACGCAGTATTTT
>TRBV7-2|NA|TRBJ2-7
CASSLQGIYEQYF
TGTGCCAGCAGCTTACAGGGTATCTACGAGCAGTACTTC
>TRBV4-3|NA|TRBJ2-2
CASSQVSGGNTGELFF
TGCGCCAGCAGCCAAGTGTCGGGGGGCAACACCGGGGAGCTGTTTTTT
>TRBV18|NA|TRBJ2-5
CASSPQREYQETQYF
TGTGCCAGCTCACCACAGAGGGAGTACCAAGAGACCCAGTACTTC
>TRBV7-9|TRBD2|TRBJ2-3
CASSLVLAGSTDTQYF
TGTGCCAGCAGCTTAGTCTTAGCGGGAAGCACAGATACGCAGTATTTT
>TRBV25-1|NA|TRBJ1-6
CASSAQGVSPLHF
TGTGCCAGCAGTGCGCAGGGCGTCTCACCCCTCCACTTT
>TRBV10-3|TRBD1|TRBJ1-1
CATGGQGTVNTEAFF
TGTGCCACCGGGGGACAGGGGACTGTGAACACTGAAGCTTTCTTT
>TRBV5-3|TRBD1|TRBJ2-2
CARSHPGQVKALTGELFF
TGTGCCAGAAGCCATCCGGGACAGGTTAAAGCCTTGACCGGGGAGCTGTTTTTT
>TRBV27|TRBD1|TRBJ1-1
CASTPGTGMGEAFF
TGTGCCAGCACCCCTGGGACAGGGATGGGTGAAGCTTTCTTT
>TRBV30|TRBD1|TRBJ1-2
CAFSGTGVYGYTF
TGTGCCTTCTCCGGGACAGGGGTCTATGGCTACACCTTC
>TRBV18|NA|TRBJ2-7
CASSPPGAYEQYF
TGTGCCAGCTCACCACCGGGAGCCTACGAGCAGTACTTC
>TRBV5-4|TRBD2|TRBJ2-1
CASSSTVLAGGQNEQFF
TGTGCCAGCAGCTCCACTGTACTAGCGGGAGGGCAAAATGAGCAGTTCTTC
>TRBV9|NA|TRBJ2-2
CASSASTGELFF
TGTGCCAGCAGCGCTTCCACCGGGGAGCTGTTTTTT
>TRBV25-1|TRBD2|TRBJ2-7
CASSEFPERDSYEQYF
TGTGCCAGCAGTGAATTCCCAGAGCGGGACTCCTACGAGCAGTACTTC
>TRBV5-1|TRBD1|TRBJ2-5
CASSTQGAQETQYF
TGCGCCAGCAGCACACAGGGGGCCCAAGAGACCCAGTACTTC
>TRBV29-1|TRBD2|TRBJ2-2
CSVKAPGEGTGELFF
TGCAGCGTTAAGGCTCCGGGGGAGGGCACCGGGGAGCTGTTTTTT
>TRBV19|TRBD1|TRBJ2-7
CASSITGGSYEQYF
TGTGCCAGTAGTATCACAGGGGGTTCCTACGAGCAGTACTTC